Each of the 5 T cell receptor beta chains below was sequenced from the same sample in a study of blood T cell repertoires in COVID-19. The assay was immunoSEQ multiplex PCR, and TCRdb's table has in-frame clones only and misses some. The sample contains more than 70,000 clones, 80% to 90% of which appear only once. The sequenced sample consisted of peripheral blood. Every receptor here comes from a man between 50 and 59 years old with active COVID-19.

The chain couples TRBV5-1 to TRBJ2-2, with D possibly TRBD1 on 5 matching bases. The V end was cut by 4 bases, the J end by 8 bases, with 9 bases between. The CDR3 is 12 amino acids. CDR1 is SGHRS, CDR2 YFSETQ, per germline. DNA for the CDR3: TGCGCCAGCAGCCCGAACAGGGGGGAGCTGTTTTTT. This encodes CASSPNRGELFF.

The V call is TRBV6-2 or TRBV6-3, the J call TRBJ2-7, with a possible D match to TRBD1 (6 bases). The CDR3 runs to 16 residues. The V and J ends lost 2 bases and 0 bases respectively, with 14 bases between them. Per germline, CDR1 MNHEY and CDR2 SVGEGT. The CDR3 coding sequence is TGTGCCAGCAGTTACGGCCTGGGGACACTCTCCTACGAGCAGTACTTC. Residues: CASSYGLGTLSYEQYF.

The V call is TRBV7-3, the J call TRBJ2-1, with 12 bases lining up with TRBD2. CDR1 SGHTA and CDR2 FQGTGA come from the germline V gene. The CDR3 extends over 18 amino acids. V lost 2 bases to trimming and J lost 4 bases; unmatched junction nucleotides: 9. The CDR3 nucleotides are TGTGCCAGCAGCTTAGTAGGACTAGCGGGGAACCTTTACAATGAGCAGTTCTTC. Encoded protein: CASSLVGLAGNLYNEQFF.

The chain combines TRBV11-2 with TRBJ1-2, with 9 bases matching TRBD1. Germline V gives CDR1 SGHAT, CDR2 FQNNGV. V was pared by 4 bases and J by 2 bases, with 11 bases of the junction left unmatched. The CDR3 loop spans 17 amino acids. In nucleotides, the CDR3 is TGTGCCAGCAGCTCCCTATTCCACAGGGGGCGCAACTATGGCTACACCTTC. This codes for CASSSLFHRGRNYGYTF.

In this sample, this clone turned up once. The CDR3 DNA follows: TGTGCCAGCAGTTCTAGGACTAGCGGGGGGCCCTACAATGAGCAGTTCTTC. This codes for CASSSRTSGGPYNEQFF. The rearrangement joins TRBV7-2 to TRBJ2-1, with TRBD2 identical over 14 bases. The CDR3 sequence is 17 residues long. The V segment lost 6 bases and the J segment 2 bases; nucleotides outside the gene matches: 6. CDR1 and CDR2 from the germline V gene are SGHTA and FQGNSA.